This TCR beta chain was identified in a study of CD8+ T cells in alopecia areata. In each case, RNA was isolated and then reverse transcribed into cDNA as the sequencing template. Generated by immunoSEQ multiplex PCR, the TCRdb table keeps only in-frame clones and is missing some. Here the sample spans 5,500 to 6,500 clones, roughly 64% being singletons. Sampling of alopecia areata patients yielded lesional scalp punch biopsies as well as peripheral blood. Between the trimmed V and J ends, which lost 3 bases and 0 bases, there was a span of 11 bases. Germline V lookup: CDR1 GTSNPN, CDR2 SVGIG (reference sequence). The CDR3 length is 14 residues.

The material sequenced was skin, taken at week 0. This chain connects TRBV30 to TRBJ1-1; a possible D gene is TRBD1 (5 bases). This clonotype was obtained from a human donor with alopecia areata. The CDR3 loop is CAWSAGDVNTEAFF. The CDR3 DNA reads TGTGCCTGGAGCGCGGGGGACGTGAACACTGAAGCTTTCTTT.